A selection of T cell receptor beta chains follows, all from one sample in a study of shared clonotypes between healthy human individuals. The assay was immunoSEQ multiplex PCR, and TCRdb's table has in-frame clones only and misses some. The sample consists of about 96,000 clones, roughly 50% of them appearing once. The source material was PBMCs. These receptors were taken from a woman between 40 and 55 years old in good health. Some clones in this sample may be carry-over from other donors' samples. Each CDR3 is given without its conserved first and last residue. Each record gives: V gene, D gene, CDR3 protein. D genes are given only for firm matches.

TRBV15 | NA | ATSRGNQPQH
TRBV28 | TRBD2 | ASRLGERETGEQY
TRBV7-9 | NA | ASSPGTHSYEQY
TRBV10-2 | TRBD2 | ASSSRTSGSFNEQY
TRBV6-4 | TRBD1 | ASSPTGFSNYGYT
TRBV5-4 | NA | ASSPTGVSYEQY
TRBV6-5 | NA | ASSGNWVSEQY
TRBV29-1 | NA | SVVKGYT
TRBV18 | NA | ASSPMGGVNTEAF
TRBV30 | TRBD2 | AWSPGLAGGTSYEQY
TRBV5-8 | TRBD2 | ASSSLLAGGSYEQY
TRBV6-1 | TRBD1 | ASTQGTGET
TRBV7-2 | NA | ASSLMGPYGYT
TRBV28 | NA | ASSRGPTSSYEQY
TRBV9 | TRBD1 | ASSSASGTGTNTQY
TRBV30 | NA | AWSVKGVTEAF
TRBV9 | NA | ASSVGADPISNEQF
TRBV4-1 | TRBD1 | ASSQDRVYYGYT
TRBV29-1 | NA | SVVRQPPGNTIY
TRBV6-4 | TRBD2 | ASSGTSESYNEQF
TRBV18 | NA | ASSPGQPQNTEAF
TRBV18 | TRBD2 | ASSPRNSGSLGRSSYEQY
TRBV5-1 | NA | ASSVGDRSNYGYT
TRBV20-1 | NA | SAGGEKLF
TRBV29-1 | NA | SVEDGGELSYNEQF
TRBV15 | TRBD2 | ATSRLGGSGRAREQY
TRBV29-1 | NA | SVGGSMNTGELF